These 3 T cell receptor beta chains originate from one sample sequenced in a study of T cells in Graves' hyperthyroidism and ophthalmopathy (dated 2019 in TCRdb). Libraries were made using multiplex PCR. TCRdb records Illumina HiSeq 2000 as the sequencer. Amplification of TCR beta CDR3 regions was carried out from RNA transcripts. A first-round RT-PCR of the TCR CDR3 used the HTBI primer set with the Qiagen OneStep RT-PCR kit. TCRdb reanalyzed the raw reads on its own, using fastp at Q25 for trimming and MiXCR for clone calling, and kept in-frame beta chains. Rows with a matching CDR3 protein are joined into one entry that keeps the most common DNA and genes. Counted in this sample were roughly 300,000 distinct CDR3 sequences; around 20% of them appeared once. Together, the top ten hold about 50% of the sample. Sequences were obtained from blood. Receptors were obtained from a woman aged 45 to 65 with Graves' hyperthyroidism.

V usage is TRBV6-2 or TRBV6-3 and J usage is TRBJ1-1, with D tentatively TRBD1 (5 bases). V dropped 6 bases and J dropped 0 bases, with 11 bases sitting between them. The CDR3 extends over 14 amino acids. Germline CDR1 reads MNHEY; CDR2 reads SVGEGT. The CDR3 bases are TGTGCCAGCAGCACCGGACAACTGAACACTGAAGCTTTCTTT. This codes for CASSTGQLNTEAFF.

This clonotype was recorded a few times. The chain recombines TRBV5-1 with TRBJ2-2; 7 positions agree with TRBD1. Trimming at V came to 4 bases and at J to 7 bases, leaving 10 bases not matched to a gene. CDR3 length: 15 residues. Germline values: CDR1 SGHRS, CDR2 YFSETQ. CDR3 region: CASSTTGERVGELFF. CDR3 DNA: TGCGCCAGCAGCACTACAGGGGAAAGGGTCGGGGAGCTGTTTTTT.

At least ten counts were recorded for this clonotype. This rearrangement joins TRBV6-1 to TRBJ1-2, with D maybe TRBD1 (6 bases). Trimming left V 6 bases short and J 4 bases short, with 21 bases between. The CDR3 contains 16 residues. Germline V gene sequence: CDR1 MNHNS, CDR2 SASEGT. The CDR3 nucleotides read TGTGCCAGCAGACAAATATTGATGGACAGTTTCTATGGCTACACCTTC. It encodes CASRQILMDSFYGYTF.